One and the same sample provided the 28 T cell receptor beta chains below, sequenced in a study of PD-1 blockade in classical Hodgkin lymphoma. This sample's time point: newly diagnosed, previously untreated cHL patient sample. Assay used: immunoSEQ multiplex PCR; TCRdb lists only in-frame clones, some missing. Here the sample spans about 30,000 clones, roughly nine tenths being singletons. The sample comprised peripheral blood mononuclear cells (PBMCs). These receptors all stem from a human donor with classical Hodgkin lymphoma.

This CDR3 is CSAGQSNEKLFF. DNA of the CDR3: TGCAGCGCGGGACAGTCTAATGAAAAACTGTTTTTT. The gene calls are TRBV29-1 and TRBJ1-4; 7 nucleotides line up with TRBD1. The CDR3 is 12 amino acids. Germline V gene sequence: CDR1 SQVTM, CDR2 ANQGSEA. V was clipped by 7 bases and J by 3 bases; unmatched bases: 2.

The chain joins TRBV30 to TRBJ1-2, with 7 positions matching TRBD1. J was trimmed by 7 bases and V by 3 bases; bases with no gene match: 11. This CDR3 has 14 residues. Germline loops: CDR1 GTSNPN, CDR2 SVGIG (reference sequence). CDR3 nucleotides: TGTGCCTGGAGGGGCGACAGGGCAGCGGGTGGCTACACCTTC. Encoded protein: CAWRGDRAAGGYTF.

The gene calls are TRBV4-1 and TRBJ1-5, with TRBD1 matching over 9 bases. Trimming took 1 base from V and 7 from J; bases not matched to a gene: 5. Germline lookup yields CDR1 MGHRA and CDR2 YSYEKL. The CDR3 has 15 amino acids. CDR3: CASSQAADRGQPQHF. CDR3 in DNA: TGCGCCAGCAGCCAAGCTGCGGACAGGGGCCAGCCCCAGCATTTT.

The chain links TRBV27 to TRBJ1-2; no clear D gene. Germline V gene sequence: CDR1 MNHEY, CDR2 SMNVEV (reference sequence). CDR3 length equals 14 residues. Between the trimmed V and J ends, which lost 8 bases and 5 bases, there was a span of 18 bases. This chain's CDR3 is CASGPGWQEYGYTF. As DNA, the CDR3 is TGTGCCAGCGGGCCCGGATGGCAGGAGTATGGCTACACCTTC.

The chain links TRBV10-3 to TRBJ2-7; possible D gene TRBD1, 6 bases. There are 14 residues in the CDR3. Trimming removed 4 bases at V and 7 bases at J, with 17 bases between. The germline CDR1 and CDR2 sequences are ENHRY and SYGVKD. As DNA, the CDR3 is TGTGCCATCAGTGGACAGGCAGAAGGCGGGGAGCAGTACTTC. The encoded protein is CAISGQAEGGEQYF.

This clone was recorded once. V and J are TRBV29-1 and TRBJ1-3; D unresolved. CDR1 and CDR2 (germline): SQVTM, ANQGSEA. This CDR3 is built from 12 residues. V was trimmed by 0 bases and J by 2 bases, leaving 2 bases between them. The CDR3 loop is CSVEEPGNTIYF. The DNA of the CDR3 is TGCAGCGTTGAAGAACCTGGAAACACCATATATTTT.

The V gene is TRBV25-1, the J gene TRBJ1-3, with no clear D. The CDR3 consists of 15 residues. CDR1 and CDR2 from the germline V gene are MGHDK and SYGVNS. The ends were cut back, 2 bases at V and 0 bases at J, with 8 bases in the middle. The CDR3 spells CASSEQMLSGNTIYF. Here the CDR3 DNA reads TGTGCCAGCAGTGAACAGATGCTCTCTGGAAACACCATATATTTT.

This chain's CDR3 is CASSALGTGSSGYTF. As DNA, the CDR3 is TGTGCCAGCAGCGCCCTCGGGACAGGTAGCTCTGGCTACACCTTC. The chain couples TRBV11-2 to TRBJ1-2; TRBD1 matches at 8 bases. The CDR3 has 15 amino acids. J lost 7 bases, V lost 5 bases, and 12 bases had no gene match. Germline CDR1 and CDR2: SGHAT and FQNNGV.

V and J are TRBV7-9 and TRBJ2-3; D is perhaps TRBD1 (5 bases). The CDR3 consists of 15 residues. V was pared by 5 bases and J by 2 bases, with 14 bases between. The germline CDR1 and CDR2 sequences are SEHNR and FQNEAQ (reference sequence). As DNA, the CDR3 is TGTGCCAGCAGCCCCAAGACAGAGATCACAGATACGCAGTATTTT. It specifies CASSPKTEITDTQYF.

Here the CDR3 reads CASSATGYGYTF. The CDR3, as DNA: TGTGCCAGCAGTGCGACAGGGTATGGCTACACCTTC. The rearrangement links TRBV2 to TRBJ1-2; TRBD1 matches 7 bases. Losses at the gene ends were 4 bases for V and 5 bases for J; bases not matched to a gene: 1. The CDR3 length is 12 residues. Looked up from germline, CDR1 is SNHLY and CDR2 is FYNNEI. Looking up the rest from reference TRBV2 and TRBJ1-2 gives the full variable domain: EPEVTQTPSHQVTQMGQEVILRCVPISNHLYFYWYRQILGQKVEFLVSFYNNEISEKSEIFDDQFSVERPDGSNFTLKIRSTKLEDSAMYFCASSATGYGYTFGSGTRLTVV.

This chain joins TRBV2 and TRBJ2-6; 7 bases are a match to TRBD1. Germline loops: CDR1 SNHLY, CDR2 FYNNEI. After removal of 3 bases from V and 0 bases from J, the junction contained 5 bases not matched to a gene. CDR3 length equals 17 residues. For the CDR3, the DNA is TGTGCCAGCAGTGAGGCAGGGGGAAGCTCTGGGGCCAACGTCCTGACTTTC. Translated, it gives CASSEAGGSSGANVLTF.

The rearrangement uses TRBV10-3 and TRBJ2-5; 9 nucleotides match TRBD1. The germline V gene has CDR1 ENHRY and CDR2 SYGVKD. The CDR3 runs to 16 residues. Losses at the gene ends were 1 base for V and 3 bases for J; bases not matched to a gene: 6. The CDR3 protein is CAISELYRGLEETQYF. The CDR3, as DNA: TGTGCCATCAGTGAGTTGTACAGGGGGCTCGAAGAGACCCAGTACTTC.

This clone was counted once. The chain is built from TRBV13 and TRBJ2-7, with 7 bases matching TRBD2. This CDR3 is built from 15 residues. With V trimmed by 0 bases and J by 0 bases, 2 bases remained unmatched. Looked up from germline, CDR1 is PRHDT and CDR2 is FYEKMQ (reference sequence). The CDR3 DNA sequence: TGTGCCAGCAGCTTAGGGCGGGGGAGCTCCTACGAGCAGTACTTC. Translation: CASSLGRGSSYEQYF.

The DNA for the CDR3 is TGTGCCAGCAGTTTAGCAGGGTATGGCTACACCTTC. Residues: CASSLAGYGYTF. The chain combines TRBV28 with TRBJ1-2; perhaps TRBD1 as D (5 bases). V was shortened by 2 bases and J by 5 bases, with 6 bases between the two germline ends. Germline-derived CDR1 and CDR2 are MDHEN and SYDVKM. The CDR3 covers 12 residues.

The V gene is TRBV7-8, the J gene TRBJ2-3; the D gene could be TRBD1 or TRBD2 (5 bases each). The germline CDR1 and CDR2 sequences are SGHVS and FQNEAQ. Deletions cut 4 bases from V and 5 bases from J, with 19 bases between. CDR3 length equals 16 residues. In DNA form, the CDR3 reads TGTGCCAGCAGCTCGGGGCGGCGGCCCGGCGGAGATACGCAGTATTTT. As protein: CASSSGRRPGGDTQYF.

The rearrangement joins TRBV29-1 to TRBJ2-7; 8 bases map to TRBD2. The germline CDR1 and CDR2 sequences are SQVTM and ANQGSEA. This CDR3 is built from 13 residues. J lost 4 bases, V lost 1 base, and 3 bases had no gene match. This chain's CDR3 is CSVEAGGRYEQYF. CDR3 nucleotide sequence: TGCAGCGTTGAAGCGGGAGGGCGTTACGAGCAGTACTTC.

There are a few counts of this clone. The genes are TRBV27 and TRBJ2-7; D tentatively fits TRBD1 or TRBD2 (6 bases each). From germline, CDR1 is MNHEY and CDR2 SMNVEV (reference sequence). Trimming shortened V by 5 bases and J by 2 bases, and 19 bases separated the two germline ends. The CDR3 length is 16 residues. CDR3 sequence: CASSPSRGRSTYEQYF. The CDR3, as DNA: TGTGCCAGCAGTCCCTCTCGGGGGCGGTCTACCTACGAGCAGTACTTC.

This chain connects TRBV7-2 to TRBJ2-5; 8 bases line up with TRBD2. The germline V gene encodes CDR1 SGHTA and CDR2 FQGNSA. Unmatched junction bases numbered 6, after V lost 1 base and J lost 5 bases. CDR3 length: 15 amino acids. The CDR3 nucleotides are TGTGCCAGCAGCTTAGGGCGGGAGGTGGGGGAGACCCAGTACTTC. Translated: CASSLGREVGETQYF.

The chain uses TRBV5-1 and TRBJ2-7, with TRBD2 identical over 13 bases. V gave up 5 bases and J gave up 0 bases; unmatched junction bases: 8. The CDR3 runs to 17 residues. CDR1 and CDR2 (germline): SGHRS, YFSETQ. The DNA for the CDR3 is TGCGCCAGCAGTTTGACCGGGACTAGCGGGACCTCCTACGAGCAGTACTTC. Its translation: CASSLTGTSGTSYEQYF. Variable domain in full (rest from reference TRBV5-1 and TRBJ2-7): KAGVTQTPRYLIKTRGQQVTLSCSPISGHRSVSWYQQTPGQGLQFLFEYFSETQRNKGNFPGRFSGRQFSNSRSEMNVSTLELGDSALYLCASSLTGTSGTSYEQYFGPGTRLTVT.

The rearrangement joins TRBV6-5 to TRBJ1-5; TRBD1 is a possible D gene (5 bases). V lost 5 bases to trimming and J lost 3 bases, with 14 bases between them. Germline CDR1 MNHEY, CDR2 SVGAGI. This CDR3 has 15 residues. The CDR3 region has the DNA TGTGCCAGCAGTCGGACACGAGCCTACAATCAGCCCCAGCATTTT. It encodes CASSRTRAYNQPQHF.

The rearrangement uses TRBV5-4 and TRBJ2-5; no firm D call. Germline lookup yields CDR1 SGHNT and CDR2 YYREEE (reference sequence). Trimming took 0 bases from V and 1 from J, leaving 1 base between them. The CDR3 contains 12 residues. The CDR3 loop reads CASSLVQETQYF. CDR3 sequence (DNA): TGTGCCAGCAGCTTGGTCCAAGAGACCCAGTACTTC.

The genes are TRBV28 and TRBJ2-7; D gene unclear. The V end lost 3 bases, the J end lost 4 bases, and 16 bases lay between the germline ends. Germline CDR1 MDHEN, CDR2 SYDVKM. This CDR3 spans 15 amino acids. CDR3 protein: CASSFRPAPLYEQYF. For the CDR3, the DNA is TGTGCCAGCAGTTTTAGGCCTGCCCCGCTATACGAGCAGTACTTC.

The rearrangement joins TRBV7-3 to TRBJ2-3; D unresolved. This CDR3 is built from 14 residues. The V gene's germline CDR1 is SGHTA and CDR2 FQGTGA. V shed 0 bases and J shed 4 bases, with 8 bases lying between them. The CDR3 reads CASSLTRTADTQYF. The CDR3, as DNA: TGTGCCAGCAGCTTAACTCGTACAGCAGATACGCAGTATTTT.

The rearrangement joins TRBV7-2 to TRBJ1-1, with TRBD1 matching 7 bases. The CDR3 is 16 amino acids. The V gene end was trimmed by 1 base and the J gene end by 3 bases; junction bases not matched to a gene: 8. The germline V gene encodes CDR1 SGHTA and CDR2 FQGNSA. The CDR3 DNA reads as TGTGCCAGCAGCTTAGAGAGGAGGGGGCGGCACACTGAAGCTTTCTTT. Its protein is CASSLERRGRHTEAFF.

The chain combines TRBV18 with TRBJ2-2; D might be TRBD1 (6 bases). Germline assignment: CDR1 KGHSH and CDR2 LQKENI. Trimming took off 6 bases at V and 4 bases at J, with 15 bases between the two ends. The CDR3 is 15 amino acids. The CDR3 nucleotides read TGTGCCAGCTCGCCGGCGACAGGCCTCACCGGGGAGCTGTTTTTT. Protein product: CASSPATGLTGELFF.

Note on this clone: The same CDR3 can be traced to other DNA sequences in this sample. The rearrangement joins TRBV19 to TRBJ1-1, with D perhaps matching TRBD1 (6 bases). Trimming took off 6 bases at V and 2 bases at J, with 10 bases between the two ends. This CDR3 has 13 amino acids. CDR1 and CDR2 (germline): LNHDA, SQIVND (reference sequence). The DNA of the CDR3 is TGTGCCAGTAGCCTCGGGACAAACACTGAAGCTTTCTTT. Its translation is CASSLGTNTEAFF. Filled out from reference TRBV19 and TRBJ1-1, the complete variable domain reads DGGITQSPKYLFRKEGQNVTLSCEQNLNHDAMYWYRQDPGQGLRLIYYSQIVNDFQKGDIAEGYSVSREKKESFPLTVTSAQKNPTAFYLCASSLGTNTEAFFGQGTRLTVV.

The chain carries TRBV7-3 and TRBJ2-1; 10 positions match TRBD2. Trimming took 5 bases from V and 13 from J; bases not matched to a gene: 14. The CDR3 consists of 15 residues. Germline V gene lookup returns CDR1 SGHTA and CDR2 FQGTGA. CDR3 nucleotides: TGTGCCAGCAGCCTCGGGGGGCTAGCGGGAGACGGCCAGTTCTTC. This encodes CASSLGGLAGDGQFF.

This chain uses TRBV29-1 with TRBJ2-1, with a weak D call TRBD1 (6 bases). This CDR3 has 13 residues. Germline V gene sequence: CDR1 SQVTM, CDR2 ANQGSEA. V lost 7 bases and J 6 bases, leaving 16 bases between the germline ends. This chain's CDR3 is CSADPQGTNEQFF. CDR3 nucleotide sequence: TGCAGCGCCGACCCGCAGGGGACCAATGAGCAGTTCTTC.